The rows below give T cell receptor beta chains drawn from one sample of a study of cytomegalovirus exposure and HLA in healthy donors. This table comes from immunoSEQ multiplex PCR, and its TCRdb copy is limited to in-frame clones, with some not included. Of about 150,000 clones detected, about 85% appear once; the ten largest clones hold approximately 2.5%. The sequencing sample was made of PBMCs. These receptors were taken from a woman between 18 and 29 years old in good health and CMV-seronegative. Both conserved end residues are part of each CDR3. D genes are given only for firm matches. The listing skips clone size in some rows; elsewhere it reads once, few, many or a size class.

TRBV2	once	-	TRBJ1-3	TGTGCCAGCTCTGTCCCCAGCTCTGGAAACACCATATATTTT	CASSVPSSGNTIYF
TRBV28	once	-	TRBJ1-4	TGTGCCAGCGGACTGGTGTTACGGGAGAAACTGTTTTTT	CASGLVLREKLFF
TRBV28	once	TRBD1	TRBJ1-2	TGTGCCAGCACCTCTAGCTTGGCAGGGGGATGGGGTGGCTACACCTTC	CASTSSLAGGWGGYTF
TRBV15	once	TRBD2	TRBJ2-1	TGTGCCACCAGCAGCAGCGGGGGCACATACAATGAGCAGTTCTTC	CATSSSGGTYNEQFF
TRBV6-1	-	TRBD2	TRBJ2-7	TGTGCCAGCTCCAGGACTAGCGGGTCGGCGGACGAGCAGTACTTC	CASSRTSGSADEQYF
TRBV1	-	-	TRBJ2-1	TGCACCAGCAGCCGGGGACTAGCAGGAACCTACAATGAGCAGTTCTTC	CTSSRGLAGTYNEQFF
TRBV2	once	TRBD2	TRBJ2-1	TGTGCGAGCGGGCGCGGGAGGGAAGGGGAGCAGTTCTTC	CASGRGREGEQFF
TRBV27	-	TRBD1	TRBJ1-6	TGTGCCAGCAGTTCCCGCTCGACAGGGGGCCATTCACCCCTCCACTTT	CASSSRSTGGHSPLHF
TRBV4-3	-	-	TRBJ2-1	TGCGCCAGCAGCCAAGGGCTAGCCGGACGTGAGCAGTTCTTC	CASSQGLAGREQFF
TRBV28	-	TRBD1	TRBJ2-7	TGTGCCAGCAGTTTGGGCAGGGGGCTCGAGCAGTACTTC	CASSLGRGLEQYF
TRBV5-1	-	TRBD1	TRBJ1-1	TGCGCCAGCATGGGACAGGGGATGAACACTGAAGCTTTCTTT	CASMGQGMNTEAFF
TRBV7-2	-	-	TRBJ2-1	TGTGCCAGCAGCTCCCTTGGAGGGGAGCAGGGTGTGCAGTTCTTC	CASSSLGGEQGVQFF
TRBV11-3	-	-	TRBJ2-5	TGTGCCAGCAGCTTAGCAGGTTTGGAAGGAGAGACCCAGTACTTC	CASSLAGLEGETQYF
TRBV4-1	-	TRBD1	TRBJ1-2	TGCGCCAGCAGCTTTCGCAGGGGGCACCTCTATGGCTACACCTTC	CASSFRRGHLYGYTF
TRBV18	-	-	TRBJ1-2	TGTGCCAGCACCCCCCAAGAGAACTATGGCTACACCTTC	CASTPQENYGYTF
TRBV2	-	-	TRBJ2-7	TGTGCCAGCAAGGTTTCCGGGAGTAGTTACGAGCAGTACTTC	CASKVSGSSYEQYF
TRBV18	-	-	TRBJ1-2	TGTGCCAGCTCCCCGACAGTCTATGGCTACACCTTC	CASSPTVYGYTF